The sample holds many counts of the clone carrying this TCR beta chain. Its antigen remains unidentified. The sample is drawn from a study of neurological immune-mediated disorders. This CDR3 is 13 amino acids long. Trimming removed 5 bases at V and 5 bases at J, with 9 bases between. The germline V gene has CDR1 MNHNY and CDR2 SVGAGI (reference sequence). TCRdb re-analysed the 5' RACE reads in MiXCR, keeping a single row per CDR3 protein. The top ten clones hold roughly 24% of a sample with some 31,000 distinct CDR3 sequences, roughly 4.4% of them seen once. Healthy controls comprised blood bank volunteers in Maryland, USA. 2 million unsorted PBMCs were stored in RNAlater at -80 °C before RNA extraction. Study-level findings and limits: Falling below healthy controls, multiple sclerosis showed the least TCR clonal expansion, while HTLV-1-associated myelopathy showed the most.

The source material was PBMCs. This sequence originates from a man aged 18 to 35 in good health. V is TRBV6-6 and J is TRBJ2-2, with unresolved D. The CDR3 bases are TGTGCCAGCAGTCCCCACACGACCGGGGAGCTGTTTTTT. Its protein is CASSPHTTGELFF.